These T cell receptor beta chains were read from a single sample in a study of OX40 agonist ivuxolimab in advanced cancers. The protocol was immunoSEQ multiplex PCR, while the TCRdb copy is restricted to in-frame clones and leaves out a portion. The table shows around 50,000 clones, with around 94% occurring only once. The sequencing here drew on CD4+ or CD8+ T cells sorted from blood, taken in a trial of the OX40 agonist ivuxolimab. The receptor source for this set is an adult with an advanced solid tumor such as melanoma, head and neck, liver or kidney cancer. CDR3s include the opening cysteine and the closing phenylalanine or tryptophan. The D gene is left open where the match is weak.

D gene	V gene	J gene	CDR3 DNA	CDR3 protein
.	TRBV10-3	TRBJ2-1	TGTGCCATCAGGGCGGTCGTAACAAAGGGACCCGCATACAATGAGCAGTTCTTC	CAIRAVVTKGPAYNEQFF
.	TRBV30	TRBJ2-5	TGTGCCTTGACGGTCCAAGAGACCCAGTACTTC	CALTVQETQYF
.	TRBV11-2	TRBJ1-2	TGTGCCAGCAGCCCAACGATTAACTATGGCTACACCTTC	CASSPTINYGYTF
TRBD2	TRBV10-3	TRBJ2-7	TGTGCCTCCGGGGGGGCTCAGATTTACGAGCAGTACTTC	CASGGAQIYEQYF
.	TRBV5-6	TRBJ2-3	TGTGCCAGCAGCTTGCTACCGGGCCTTGATCCAGATACGCAGTATTTT	CASSLLPGLDPDTQYF
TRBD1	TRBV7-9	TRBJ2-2	TGTGCCAGCAGCTTCGGGACAGGGATCACCGGGGAGCTGTTTTTT	CASSFGTGITGELFF
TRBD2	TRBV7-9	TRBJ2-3	TGTGCCAGCAGGGACGGACTAGCAGGAGATACGCAGTATTTT	CASRDGLAGDTQYF
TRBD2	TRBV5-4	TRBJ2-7	TGTGCCAGCAGCGACGGACTAGCTTACGAGCAGTACTTC	CASSDGLAYEQYF
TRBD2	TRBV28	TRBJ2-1	TGTGCCAGCAGTCGCCCGGGACTAGCGGGAGAGGGGGCCTACAATGAGCAGTTCTTC	CASSRPGLAGEGAYNEQFF
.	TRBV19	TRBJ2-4	TGTGCCAGTGGGCGGGGAAACATTCAGTACTTC	CASGRGNIQYF
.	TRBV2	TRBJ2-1	TGTGCCGTCCCAGAAGGGACGGGACATGACAATGAGCAGTTCTTC	CAVPEGTGHDNEQFF